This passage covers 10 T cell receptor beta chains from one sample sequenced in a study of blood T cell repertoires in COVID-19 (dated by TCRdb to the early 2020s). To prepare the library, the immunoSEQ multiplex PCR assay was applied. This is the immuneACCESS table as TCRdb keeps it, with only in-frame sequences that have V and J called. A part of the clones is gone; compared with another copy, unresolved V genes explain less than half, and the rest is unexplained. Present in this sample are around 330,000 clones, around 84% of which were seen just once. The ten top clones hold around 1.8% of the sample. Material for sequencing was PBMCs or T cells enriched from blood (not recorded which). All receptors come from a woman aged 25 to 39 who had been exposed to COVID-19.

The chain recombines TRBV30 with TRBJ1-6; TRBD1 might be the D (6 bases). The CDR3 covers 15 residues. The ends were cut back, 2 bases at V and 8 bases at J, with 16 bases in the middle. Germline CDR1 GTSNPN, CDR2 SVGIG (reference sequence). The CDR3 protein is CAWSIAGTTDSPLHF. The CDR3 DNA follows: TGTGCCTGGAGTATAGCCGGGACAACGGATTCACCCCTCCACTTT.

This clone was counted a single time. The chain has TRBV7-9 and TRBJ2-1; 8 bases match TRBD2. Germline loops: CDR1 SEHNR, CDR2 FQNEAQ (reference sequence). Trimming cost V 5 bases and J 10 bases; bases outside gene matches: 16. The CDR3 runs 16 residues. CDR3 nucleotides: TGTGCCAGCAGCCCCCGAGGGGGACTAGATATCTCGGAGCAGTTCTTC. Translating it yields CASSPRGGLDISEQFF.

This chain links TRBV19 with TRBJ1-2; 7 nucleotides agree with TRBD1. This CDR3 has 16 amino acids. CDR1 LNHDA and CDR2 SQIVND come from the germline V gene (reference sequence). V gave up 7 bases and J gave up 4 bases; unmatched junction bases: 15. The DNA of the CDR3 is TGTGCCAGTAAAGTCGGACAGGCCAATAAGGGCTATGGCTACACCTTC. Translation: CASKVGQANKGYGYTF.

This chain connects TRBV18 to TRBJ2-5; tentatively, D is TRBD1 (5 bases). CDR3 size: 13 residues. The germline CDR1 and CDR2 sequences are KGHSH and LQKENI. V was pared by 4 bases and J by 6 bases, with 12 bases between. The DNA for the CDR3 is TGTGCCAGCTCACAGACAGTGTATAAGACCCAGTACTTC. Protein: CASSQTVYKTQYF.

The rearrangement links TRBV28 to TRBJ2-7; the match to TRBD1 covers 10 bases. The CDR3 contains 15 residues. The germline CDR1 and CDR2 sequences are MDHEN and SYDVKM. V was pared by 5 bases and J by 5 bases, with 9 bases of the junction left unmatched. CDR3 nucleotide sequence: TGTGCCAGCAGTCTGGACCGGGACAGGGGCGACGAGCAGTACTTC. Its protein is CASSLDRDRGDEQYF.

The CDR3, as DNA: TGTGCCAGCAGCCTCGGAAGGGGCGGGGGGGCCAGCACAGATACGCAGTATTTT. This codes for CASSLGRGGGASTDTQYF. V gene TRBV6-2 or TRBV6-3 combines with J gene TRBJ2-3, with 9 bases fitting TRBD2. Per germline, CDR1 MNHEY and CDR2 SVGEGT. CDR3 length: 18 residues. After removal of 6 bases from V and 0 bases from J, the junction contained 13 bases not matched to a gene.

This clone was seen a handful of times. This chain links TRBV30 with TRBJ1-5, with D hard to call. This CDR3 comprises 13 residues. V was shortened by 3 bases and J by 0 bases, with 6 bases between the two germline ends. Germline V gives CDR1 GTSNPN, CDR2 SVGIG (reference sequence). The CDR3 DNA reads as TGTGCCTGGAGCGGTAGTAGCAATCAGCCCCAGCATTTT. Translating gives CAWSGSSNQPQHF.

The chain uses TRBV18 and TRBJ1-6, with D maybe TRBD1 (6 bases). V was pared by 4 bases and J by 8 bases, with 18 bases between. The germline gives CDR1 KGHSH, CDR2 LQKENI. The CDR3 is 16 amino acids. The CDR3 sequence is CASSRGTGFDDSPLHF. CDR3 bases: TGTGCCAGCTCACGAGGAACAGGGTTTGATGATTCACCCCTCCACTTT.

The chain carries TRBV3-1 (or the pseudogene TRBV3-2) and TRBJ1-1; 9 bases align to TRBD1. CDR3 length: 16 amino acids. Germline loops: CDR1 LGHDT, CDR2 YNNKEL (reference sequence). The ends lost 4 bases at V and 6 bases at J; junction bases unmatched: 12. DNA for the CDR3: TGTGCCAGCAGCCCTTTGACGGGACAGGGTTTCTCTGAAGCTTTCTTT. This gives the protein CASSPLTGQGFSEAFF.

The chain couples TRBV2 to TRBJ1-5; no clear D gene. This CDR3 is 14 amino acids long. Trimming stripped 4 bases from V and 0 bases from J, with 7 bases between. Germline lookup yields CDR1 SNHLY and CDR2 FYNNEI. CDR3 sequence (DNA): TGTGCCAGCAGTGGTCAATTTAGCAATCAGCCCCAGCATTTT. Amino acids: CASSGQFSNQPQHF.